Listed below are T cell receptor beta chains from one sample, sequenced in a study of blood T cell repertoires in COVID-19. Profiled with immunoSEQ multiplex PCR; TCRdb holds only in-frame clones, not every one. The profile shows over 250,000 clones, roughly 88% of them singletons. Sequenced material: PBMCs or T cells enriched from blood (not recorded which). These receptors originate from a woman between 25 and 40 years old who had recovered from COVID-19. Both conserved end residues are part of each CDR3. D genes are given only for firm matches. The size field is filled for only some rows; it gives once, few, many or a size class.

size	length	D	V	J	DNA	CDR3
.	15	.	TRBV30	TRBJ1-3	TGTGCCTGGAGTGTACACGCGGGCTTCAGAAACACCATATATTTT	CAWSVHAGFRNTIYF
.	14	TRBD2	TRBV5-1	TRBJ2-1	TGCGCCAGCAGGCCCGGGACTATAAACAATGAGCAGTTCTTC	CASRPGTINNEQFF
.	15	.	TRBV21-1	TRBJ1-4	TGTGCCAGCAGCAAGGGGGGGCAGCACGGGCAAAAACTGTTTTTT	CASSKGGQHGQKLFF
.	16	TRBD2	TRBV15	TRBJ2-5	TGTGCCACCAGCAGAGGGTGGTCTAGCGGGGAAGAGACCCAGTACTTC	CATSRGWSSGEETQYF
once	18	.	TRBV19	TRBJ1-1	TGTGCCAGTAGTATATATGGGGTCCTGACAGGAATAAACACTGAAGCTTTCTTT	CASSIYGVLTGINTEAFF
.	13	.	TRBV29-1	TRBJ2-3	TGCAGCGTTGGAAGACAGCACACAGATACGCAGTATTTT	CSVGRQHTDTQYF
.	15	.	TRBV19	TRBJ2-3	TGTGCCAGTAGTATAGTTAATAGTTTCGCAGATACGCAGTATTTT	CASSIVNSFADTQYF
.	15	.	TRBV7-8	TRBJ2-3	TGTGCCAGCAGCCTCCGGGACACCCGGTCAGATACGCAGTATTTT	CASSLRDTRSDTQYF
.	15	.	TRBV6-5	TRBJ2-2	TGTGCCAGCAGTTACTCGATACCGGACACCGGGGAGCTGTTTTTT	CASSYSIPDTGELFF
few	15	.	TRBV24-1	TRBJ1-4	TGTGCCACCAGTGACCCGACAGCAGGAGATGAAAAACTGTTTTTT	CATSDPTAGDEKLFF
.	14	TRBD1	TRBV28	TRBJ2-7	TGTGCCATCACCTCAAGGGACAGAGTCTACGAGCAGTACTTC	CAITSRDRVYEQYF
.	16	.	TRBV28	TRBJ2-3	TGTGCCAGCAGTTTATTAAGCCGGACAAGCACAGATACGCAGTATTTT	CASSLLSRTSTDTQYF
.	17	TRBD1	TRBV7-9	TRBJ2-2	TGTGCCAGCAGCCCCTCCCCGGACAGGGGGCAAGACGGGGAGCTGTTTTTT	CASSPSPDRGQDGELFF
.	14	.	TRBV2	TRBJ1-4	TGTGCCAGCAGTGTTGGACTAAAGGGCGAAAAACTGTTTTTT	CASSVGLKGEKLFF
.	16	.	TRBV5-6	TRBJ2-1	TGTGCCAGCAGCTTGTACCGGCGGCAACCCTACAATGAGCAGTTCTTC	CASSLYRRQPYNEQFF
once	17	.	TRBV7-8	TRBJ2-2	TGTGCCAGCAGCTTATTAGTTGCCGACTCTGTCACCGGGGAGCTGTTTTTT	CASSLLVADSVTGELFF
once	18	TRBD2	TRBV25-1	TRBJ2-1	TGTGCCAGCAGTCCCCTTACTAGCGGGGCGAGCTCCTACAATGAGCAGTTCTTC	CASSPLTSGASSYNEQFF
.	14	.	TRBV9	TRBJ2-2	TGTGCCAGCAGCGTAGGGACTGAACGCGGGGAGCTGTTTTTT	CASSVGTERGELFF
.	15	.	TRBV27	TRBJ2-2	TGTGCCAGCAGTTTATCAGGAGTAGTACCCGGGGAGCTGTTTTTT	CASSLSGVVPGELFF
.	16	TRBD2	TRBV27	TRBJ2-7	TGTGCCAGCGGCCCCGGGACTAGCGGGAGTGGGTACGAGCAGTACTTC	CASGPGTSGSGYEQYF
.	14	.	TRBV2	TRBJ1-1	TGTGCCAGCAGCATACAGGGTCCGAACACTGAAGCTTTCTTT	CASSIQGPNTEAFF
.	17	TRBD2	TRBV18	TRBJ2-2	TGTGCCAGCTCACCACCGGGCGGGGGGGCTCAACGCCGGGAGCTGTTTTTT	CASSPPGGGAQRRELFF
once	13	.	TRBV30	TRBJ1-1	TGTGCCTGGAGTGTAGTTTCAGGGACTGAAGCTTTCTTT	CAWSVVSGTEAFF
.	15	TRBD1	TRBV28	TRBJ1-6	TGTGCCATCACTCCCGGGACAGGGCCTCATTCACCCCTCCACTTT	CAITPGTGPHSPLHF
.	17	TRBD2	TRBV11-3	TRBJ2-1	TGTGCCAGCAGCCGAGGAAAACTAGCGGGAGGGGTCGATGAGCAGTTCTTC	CASSRGKLAGGVDEQFF
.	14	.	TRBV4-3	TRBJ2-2	TGCGCCAGCAGCCAAGAGTCCTTCACCGGGGAGCTGTTTTTT	CASSQESFTGELFF